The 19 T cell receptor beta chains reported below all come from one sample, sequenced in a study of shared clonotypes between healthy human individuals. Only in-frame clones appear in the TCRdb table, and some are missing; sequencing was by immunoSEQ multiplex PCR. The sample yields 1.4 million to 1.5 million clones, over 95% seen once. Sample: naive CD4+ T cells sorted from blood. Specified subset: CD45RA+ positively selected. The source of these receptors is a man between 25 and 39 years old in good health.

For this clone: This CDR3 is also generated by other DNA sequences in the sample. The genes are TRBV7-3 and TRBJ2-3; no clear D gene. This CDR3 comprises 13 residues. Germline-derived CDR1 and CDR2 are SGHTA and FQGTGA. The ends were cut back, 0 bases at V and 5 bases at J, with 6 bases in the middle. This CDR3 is CASSLTTRDTQYF. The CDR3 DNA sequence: TGTGCCAGCAGCTTAACCACGAGAGATACGCAGTATTTT.

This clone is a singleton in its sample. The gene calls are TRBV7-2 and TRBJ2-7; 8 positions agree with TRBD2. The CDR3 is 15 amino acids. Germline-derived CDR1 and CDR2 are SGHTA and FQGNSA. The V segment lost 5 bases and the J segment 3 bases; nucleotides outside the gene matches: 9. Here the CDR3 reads CASSPGVAGSYEQYF. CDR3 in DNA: TGTGCCAGCAGCCCCGGGGTAGCGGGGAGCTACGAGCAGTACTTC.

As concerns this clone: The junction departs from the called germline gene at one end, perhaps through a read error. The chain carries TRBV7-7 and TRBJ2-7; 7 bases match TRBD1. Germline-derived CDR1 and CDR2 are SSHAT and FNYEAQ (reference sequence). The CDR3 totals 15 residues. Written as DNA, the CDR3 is TGTGCTAGCAGCTTAGGGGACGGGACAGTCTACGAGCAGTACTTC. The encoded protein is CASSLGDGTVYEQYF.

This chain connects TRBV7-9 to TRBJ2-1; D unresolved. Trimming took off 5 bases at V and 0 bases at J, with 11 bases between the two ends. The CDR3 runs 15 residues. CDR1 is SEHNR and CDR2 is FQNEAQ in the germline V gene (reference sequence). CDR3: CASSPPLISYNEQFF. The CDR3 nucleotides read TGTGCCAGCAGCCCACCCCTAATCTCCTACAATGAGCAGTTCTTC.

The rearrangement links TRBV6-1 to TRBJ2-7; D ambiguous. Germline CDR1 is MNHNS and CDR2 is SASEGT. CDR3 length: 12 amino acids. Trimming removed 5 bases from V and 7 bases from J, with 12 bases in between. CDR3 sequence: CASSLKVGEQYF. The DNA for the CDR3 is TGTGCCAGCAGTCTAAAGGTGGGGGAGCAGTACTTC.

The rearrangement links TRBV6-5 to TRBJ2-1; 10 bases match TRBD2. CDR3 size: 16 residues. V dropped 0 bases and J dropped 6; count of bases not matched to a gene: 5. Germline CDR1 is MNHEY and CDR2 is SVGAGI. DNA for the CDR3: TGTGCCAGCAGTTACTCGCCGGGACTAGCGACCAATGAGCAGTTCTTC. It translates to CASSYSPGLATNEQFF.

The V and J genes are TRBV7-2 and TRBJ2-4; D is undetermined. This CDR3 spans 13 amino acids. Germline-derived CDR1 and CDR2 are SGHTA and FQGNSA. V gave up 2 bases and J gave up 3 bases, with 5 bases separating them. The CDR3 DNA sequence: TGTGCCAGCAGCTTAAAGGTCAAAAACATTCAGTACTTC. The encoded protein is CASSLKVKNIQYF.

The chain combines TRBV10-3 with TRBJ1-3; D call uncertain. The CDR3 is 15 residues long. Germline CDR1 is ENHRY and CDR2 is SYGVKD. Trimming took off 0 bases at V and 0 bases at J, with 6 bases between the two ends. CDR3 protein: CAISESMFSGNTIYF. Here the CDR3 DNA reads TGTGCCATCAGTGAGTCAATGTTCTCTGGAAACACCATATATTTT.

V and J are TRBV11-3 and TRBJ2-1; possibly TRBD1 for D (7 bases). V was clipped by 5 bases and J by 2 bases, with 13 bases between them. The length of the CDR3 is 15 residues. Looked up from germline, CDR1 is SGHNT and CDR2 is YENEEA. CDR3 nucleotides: TGTGCCAGCAGCCAGGGGGGTCCAGCCTACAATGAGCAGTTCTTC. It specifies CASSQGGPAYNEQFF.

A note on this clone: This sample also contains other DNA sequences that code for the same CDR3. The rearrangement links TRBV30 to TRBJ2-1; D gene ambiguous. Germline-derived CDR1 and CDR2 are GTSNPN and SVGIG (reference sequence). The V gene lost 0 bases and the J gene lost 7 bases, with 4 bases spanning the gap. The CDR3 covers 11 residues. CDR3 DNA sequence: TGTGCCTGGAGTGTTCTTAATGAGCAGTTCTTC. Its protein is CAWSVLNEQFF.

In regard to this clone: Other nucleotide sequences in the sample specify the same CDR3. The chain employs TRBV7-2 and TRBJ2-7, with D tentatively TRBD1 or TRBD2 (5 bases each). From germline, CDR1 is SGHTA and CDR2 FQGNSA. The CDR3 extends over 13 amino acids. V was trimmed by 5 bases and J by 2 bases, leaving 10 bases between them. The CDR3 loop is CASSRDRPYEQYF. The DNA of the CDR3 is TGTGCCAGCAGCCGGGACCGGCCCTACGAGCAGTACTTC.

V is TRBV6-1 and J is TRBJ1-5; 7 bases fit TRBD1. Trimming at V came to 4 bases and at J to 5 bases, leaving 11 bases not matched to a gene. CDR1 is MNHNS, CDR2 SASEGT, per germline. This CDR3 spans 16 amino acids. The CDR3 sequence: CASSADRGGLYQPQHF. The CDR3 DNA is TGTGCCAGCAGTGCGGATCGAGGGGGCCTATATCAGCCCCAGCATTTT.

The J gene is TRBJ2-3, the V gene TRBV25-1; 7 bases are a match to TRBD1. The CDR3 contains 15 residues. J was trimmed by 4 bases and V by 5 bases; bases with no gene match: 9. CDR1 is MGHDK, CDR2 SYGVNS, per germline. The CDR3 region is CASSTPTGRADTQYF. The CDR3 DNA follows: TGTGCCAGCAGTACCCCGACAGGGCGGGCAGATACGCAGTATTTT.

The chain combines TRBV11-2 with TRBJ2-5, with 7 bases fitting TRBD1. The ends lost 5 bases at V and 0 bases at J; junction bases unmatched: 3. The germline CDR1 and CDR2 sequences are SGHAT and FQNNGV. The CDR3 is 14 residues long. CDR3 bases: TGTGCCAGCAGCCTTGACAGGGACCAAGAGACCCAGTACTTC. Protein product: CASSLDRDQETQYF.

The CDR3 loop reads CSVGDTASEPQHF. The CDR3 DNA reads as TGCAGCGTTGGGGACACCGCCTCGGAGCCCCAGCATTTT. The J gene is TRBJ1-5, the V gene TRBV29-1, with a tentative D call TRBD1 (6 bases). There are 13 residues in the CDR3. Germline assignment: CDR1 SQVTM and CDR2 ANQGSEA. The V and J ends lost 4 bases and 8 bases respectively, with 15 bases between them.

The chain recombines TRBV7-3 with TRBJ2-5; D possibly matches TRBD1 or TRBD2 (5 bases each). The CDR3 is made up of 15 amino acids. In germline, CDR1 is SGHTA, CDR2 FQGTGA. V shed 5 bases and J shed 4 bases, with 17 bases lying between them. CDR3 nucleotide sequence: TGTGCCAGCAGCCCCGGACTGCCTCAGGGAGAGACCCAGTACTTC. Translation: CASSPGLPQGETQYF.

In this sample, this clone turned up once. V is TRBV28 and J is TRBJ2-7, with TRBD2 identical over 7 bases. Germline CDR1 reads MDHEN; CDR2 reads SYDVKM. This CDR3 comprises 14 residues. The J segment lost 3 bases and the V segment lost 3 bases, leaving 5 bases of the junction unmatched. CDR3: CASSLASGYYEQYF. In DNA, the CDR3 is TGTGCCAGCAGTTTGGCTAGCGGCTACTACGAGCAGTACTTC.

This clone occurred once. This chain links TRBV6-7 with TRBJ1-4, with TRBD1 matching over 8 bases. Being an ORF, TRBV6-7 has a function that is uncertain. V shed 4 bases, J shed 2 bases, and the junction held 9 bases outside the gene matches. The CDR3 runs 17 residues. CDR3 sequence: CASSFRTGRFTNEKLFF. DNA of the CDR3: TGTGCCAGCAGTTTCCGGACAGGGAGGTTTACTAATGAAAAACTGTTTTTT.

The DNA for the CDR3 is TGTGCCAGTAGTATATTAGGACAGGGGGCCACCGAGCAGTACTTC. Its translation is CASSILGQGATEQYF. This chain uses TRBV19 with TRBJ2-7; 11 bases fit TRBD1. This CDR3 is built from 15 residues. Germline V gives CDR1 LNHDA, CDR2 SQIVND (reference sequence). J gave up 6 bases and V 2 bases, and 6 bases lay outside the gene matches. Complete variable domain (other parts from reference TRBV19 and TRBJ2-7): DGGITQSPKYLFRKEGQNVTLSCEQNLNHDAMYWYRQDPGQGLRLIYYSQIVNDFQKGDIAEGYSVSREKKESFPLTVTSAQKNPTAFYLCASSILGQGATEQYFGPGTRLTVT.